These 13 T cell receptor beta chains were all obtained from the same sample, sequenced in a study of T cells expressing NK-cell markers (dated by TCRdb to 2019 to 2021). Libraries were prepared through 5' RACE. The sequencing machine was an Illumina HiSeq 2000. TCRdb reprocessed the reads and provides one entry for every CDR3 protein sequence; no DNA is given. Per the sample table, the count is about 260,000 distinct CDR3 sequences. The ten largest clones represent more than 3.5% of the sample. The sample consisted of blood T cells: a sorted CD56 or NKG2C T cell subset, CD4+ or CD8+ T cells, or bulk PBMC T cells (not recorded which). All receptors derive from a woman aged 18 to 75 in good health.

V usage is TRBV7-2 and J usage is TRBJ2-1; absent DNA, TCRdb's TRBD2 call cannot be checked. The CDR3 totals 16 residues. Germline CDR1 reads SGHTA; CDR2 reads FQGNSA. CDR3 sequence: CASSLAFSAGYNEQFF.

The V gene is TRBV18, the J gene TRBJ2-5. The CDR3 totals 13 residues. CDR1 KGHSH and CDR2 LQKENI come from the germline V gene. The CDR3 sequence: CASSLQNQETQYF.

The chain carries TRBV6-1 and TRBJ2-1; the TCRdb D gene call, TRBD1, has no DNA to confirm it. The CDR3 length is 15 residues. The V gene's germline CDR1 is MNHNS and CDR2 SASEGT. The CDR3: CASRPDTLSYNEQFF.

The V call is TRBV28, the J call TRBJ2-7; checking the TCRdb D call of TRBD1 is not possible without DNA. This CDR3 has 15 amino acids. CDR1 and CDR2 from the germline V gene are MDHEN and SYDVKM. CDR3 region: CASSRTGGKSYEQYF. The full variable domain, in which reference TRBV28 and TRBJ2-7 provide the parts outside the CDR3, is DVKVTQSSRYLVKRTGEKVFLECVQDMDHENMFWYRQDPGLGLRLIYFSYDVKMKEKGDIPEGYSVSREKKERFSLILESASTNQTSMYLCASSRTGGKSYEQYFGPGTRLTVT.

The chain combines TRBV7-2 with TRBJ2-1; TCRdb outputs TRBD2, but without DNA this stays unchecked. This CDR3 has 16 amino acids. Germline values: CDR1 SGHTA, CDR2 FQGNSA. The CDR3 loop is CASRPELAGKNNEQFF.

The chain couples TRBV6-5 to TRBJ1-6. The CDR3 is made up of 17 amino acids. Germline loops: CDR1 MNHEY, CDR2 SVGAGI. The CDR3 region is CASSYSSLRSFNSPLHF.

The chain recombines TRBV20-1 with TRBJ1-2; the TCRdb D gene call, TRBD1, has no DNA to confirm it. The CDR3 contains 11 residues. The germline gives CDR1 DFQATT, CDR2 SNEGSKA (reference sequence). The CDR3 protein is CSAPLGAGYTF.

This chain connects TRBV20-1 to TRBJ2-1; TCRdb outputs TRBD2, but without DNA this stays unchecked. The CDR3 is 15 residues long. Germline V lookup: CDR1 DFQATT, CDR2 SNEGSKA (reference sequence). The CDR3 reads CSAASGLVTSNEQFF.

The chain carries TRBV20-1 and TRBJ1-6; TCRdb selects TRBD1, and the lack of DNA leaves this call unchecked. Germline CDR1 and CDR2: DFQATT and SNEGSKA (reference sequence). The length of the CDR3 is 14 residues. The chain's CDR3 is CSARGGRGNSPLHF.

The chain combines TRBV6-2 or TRBV6-3 with TRBJ2-1; TCRdb selects TRBD2, and the lack of DNA leaves this call unchecked. The CDR3 is made up of 17 amino acids. Looked up from germline, CDR1 is MNHEY and CDR2 is SVGEGT. CDR3 sequence reads: CASSYTPLAGVGNEQFF.

V and J are TRBV20-1 and TRBJ1-4. Looked up from germline, CDR1 is DFQATT and CDR2 is SNEGSKA (reference sequence). The CDR3 runs 13 residues. The CDR3 sequence is CSAQLVPNEKLFF.

The V and J genes are TRBV6-5 and TRBJ2-1; TCRdb's assignment of TRBD1 cannot be checked, as there is no DNA. This CDR3 comprises 15 residues. Germline CDR1 reads MNHEY; CDR2 reads SVGAGI. CDR3 amino acids: CASSYSPGVRLEQFF.

V and J are TRBV6-1 and TRBJ2-7; TCRdb reports TRBD2, a call that lacks DNA to check it against. Germline CDR1 reads MNHNS; CDR2 reads SASEGT. The CDR3 extends over 14 amino acids. CDR3 loop: CASAGLAGFYEQYF.